This record concerns one TCR beta chain sequence. Trimming took 8 bases from V and 4 from J; bases not matched to a gene: 8. Germline-derived CDR1 and CDR2 are ENHRY and SYGVKD. The CDR3 consists of 14 residues. The age range of participants was about 18 to 90 years, with residence in roughly 25 US areas. Source study methods: It was from reference gene primer amplification that nucleated cell counts were estimated. Profiling relied on immunoSEQ multiplex PCR, and the TCRdb table lists in-frame clones only, not all of them. The DNA was the basis for D and trimming; V, J and clone size are from that table. Among 150,000 to 200,000 clones listed, less than 85% were seen once. The data are from a study of blood T cell repertoires in COVID-19.

The source is a woman in her sixties or seventies with acute COVID-19. Input material: PBMCs or T cells enriched from blood (not recorded which). This chain uses TRBV10-3 with TRBJ2-3; 8 bases are a match to TRBD2. DNA of the CDR3: TGTGCCATCTCAGCGGGAGTGTCCGCAGATACGCAGTATTTT. This sequence encodes CAISAGVSADTQYF.